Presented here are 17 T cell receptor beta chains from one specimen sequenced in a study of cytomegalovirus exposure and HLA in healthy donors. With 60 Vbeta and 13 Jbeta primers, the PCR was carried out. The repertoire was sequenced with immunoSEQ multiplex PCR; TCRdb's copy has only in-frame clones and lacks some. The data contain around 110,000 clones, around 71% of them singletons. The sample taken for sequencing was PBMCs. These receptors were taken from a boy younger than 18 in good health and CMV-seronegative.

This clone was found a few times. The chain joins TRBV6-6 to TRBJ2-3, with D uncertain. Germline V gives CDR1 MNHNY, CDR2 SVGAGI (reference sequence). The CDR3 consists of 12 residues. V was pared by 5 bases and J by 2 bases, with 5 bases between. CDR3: CASSDITDTQYF. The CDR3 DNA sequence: TGTGCCAGCAGTGACATCACAGATACGCAGTATTTT.

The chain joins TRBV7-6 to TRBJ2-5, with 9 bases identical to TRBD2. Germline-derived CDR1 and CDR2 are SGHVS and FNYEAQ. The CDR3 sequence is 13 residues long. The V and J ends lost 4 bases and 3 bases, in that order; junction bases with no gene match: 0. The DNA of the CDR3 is TGTGCCAGCAGCTCTAGCGGGAAAGAGACCCAGTACTTC. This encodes CASSSSGKETQYF.

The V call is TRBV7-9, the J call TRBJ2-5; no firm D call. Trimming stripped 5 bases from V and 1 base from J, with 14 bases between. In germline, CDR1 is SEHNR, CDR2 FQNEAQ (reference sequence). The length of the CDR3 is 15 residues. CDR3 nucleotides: TGTGCCAGCAGCCCGGCCAGGCAATTCCAAGAGACCCAGTACTTC. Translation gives CASSPARQFQETQYF.

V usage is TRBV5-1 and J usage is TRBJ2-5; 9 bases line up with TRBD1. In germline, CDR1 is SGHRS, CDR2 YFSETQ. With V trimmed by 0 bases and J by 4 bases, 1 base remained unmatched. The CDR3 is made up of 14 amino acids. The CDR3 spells CASSLATGGETQYF. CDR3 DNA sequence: TGCGCCAGCAGCTTGGCGACAGGGGGAGAGACCCAGTACTTC.

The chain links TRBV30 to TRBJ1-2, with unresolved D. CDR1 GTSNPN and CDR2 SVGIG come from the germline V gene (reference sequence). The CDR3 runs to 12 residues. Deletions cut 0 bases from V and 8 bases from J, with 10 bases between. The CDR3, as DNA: TGTGCCTGGAGTGTACGTACGGGAGGCTACACCTTC. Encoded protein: CAWSVRTGGYTF.

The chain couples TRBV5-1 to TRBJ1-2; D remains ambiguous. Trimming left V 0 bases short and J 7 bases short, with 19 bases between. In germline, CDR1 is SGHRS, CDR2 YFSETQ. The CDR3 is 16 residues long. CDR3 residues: CASSLAEAETLAGYTF. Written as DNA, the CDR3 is TGCGCCAGCAGCTTGGCCGAGGCCGAAACGTTGGCTGGCTACACCTTC. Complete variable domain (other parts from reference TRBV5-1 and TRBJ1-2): KAGVTQTPRYLIKTRGQQVTLSCSPISGHRSVSWYQQTPGQGLQFLFEYFSETQRNKGNFPGRFSGRQFSNSRSEMNVSTLELGDSALYLCASSLAEAETLAGYTFGSGTRLTVV.

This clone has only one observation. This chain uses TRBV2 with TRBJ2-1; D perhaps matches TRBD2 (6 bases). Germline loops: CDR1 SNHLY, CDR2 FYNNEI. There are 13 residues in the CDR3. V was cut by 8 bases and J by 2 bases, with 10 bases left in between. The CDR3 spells CASAREPYNEQFF. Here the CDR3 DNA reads TGTGCCAGCGCCCGGGAGCCCTACAATGAGCAGTTCTTC.

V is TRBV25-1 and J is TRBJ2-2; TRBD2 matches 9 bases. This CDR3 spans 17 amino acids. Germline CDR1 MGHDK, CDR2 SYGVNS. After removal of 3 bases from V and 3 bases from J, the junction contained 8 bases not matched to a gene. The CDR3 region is CASSDQTSGPYTGELFF. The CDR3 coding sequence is TGTGCCAGCAGTGACCAGACTAGCGGCCCGTACACCGGGGAGCTGTTTTTT.

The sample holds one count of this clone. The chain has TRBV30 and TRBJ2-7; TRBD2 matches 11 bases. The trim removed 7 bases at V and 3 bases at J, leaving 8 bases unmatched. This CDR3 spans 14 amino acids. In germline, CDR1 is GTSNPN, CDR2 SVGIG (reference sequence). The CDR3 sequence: CASGLAERLYEQYF. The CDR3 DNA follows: TGTGCCTCGGGACTAGCGGAAAGACTCTACGAGCAGTACTTC. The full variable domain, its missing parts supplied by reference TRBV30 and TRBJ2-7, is SQTIHQWPATLVQPVGSPLSLECTVEGTSNPNLYWYRQAAGRGLQLLFYSVGIGQISSEVPQNLSASRPQDRQFILSSKKLLLSDSGFYLCASGLAERLYEQYFGPGTRLTVT.

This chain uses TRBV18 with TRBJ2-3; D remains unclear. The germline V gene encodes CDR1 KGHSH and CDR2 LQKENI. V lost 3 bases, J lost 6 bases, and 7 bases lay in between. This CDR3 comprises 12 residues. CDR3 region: CASSPPGDTQYF. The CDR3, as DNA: TGTGCCAGCTCACCGCCGGGTGATACGCAGTATTTT.

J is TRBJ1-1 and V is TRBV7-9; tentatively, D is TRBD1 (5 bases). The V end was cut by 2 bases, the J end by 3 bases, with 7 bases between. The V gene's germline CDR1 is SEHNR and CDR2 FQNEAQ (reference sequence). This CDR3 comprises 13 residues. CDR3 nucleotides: TGTGCCAGCAGCTTAACGGGGGACACTGAAGCTTTCTTT. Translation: CASSLTGDTEAFF.

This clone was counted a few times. The CDR3 nucleotides read TGTGCCTGGAGTGTAGGGGGCGGAACCAACACTGAAGCTTTCTTT. It encodes CAWSVGGGTNTEAFF. V is TRBV30 and J is TRBJ1-1; TRBD1 matches at 7 bases. V gave up 0 bases and J gave up 2 bases; unmatched junction bases: 6. The CDR3 spans 15 residues. Germline V CDR1 and CDR2: GTSNPN, SVGIG (reference sequence).

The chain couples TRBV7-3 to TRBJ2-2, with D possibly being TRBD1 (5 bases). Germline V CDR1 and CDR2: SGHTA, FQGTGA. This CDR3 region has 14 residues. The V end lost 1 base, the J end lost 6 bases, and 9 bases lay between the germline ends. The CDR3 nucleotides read TGTGCCAGCAGCTTAATCAGGGATGCCGGGGAGCTGTTTTTT. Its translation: CASSLIRDAGELFF.

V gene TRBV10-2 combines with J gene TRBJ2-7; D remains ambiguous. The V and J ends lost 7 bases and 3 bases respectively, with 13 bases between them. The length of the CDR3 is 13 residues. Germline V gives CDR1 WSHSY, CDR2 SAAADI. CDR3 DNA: TGCGCCAGCACTACGTTTGGGCACTACGAGCAGTACTTC. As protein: CASTTFGHYEQYF.

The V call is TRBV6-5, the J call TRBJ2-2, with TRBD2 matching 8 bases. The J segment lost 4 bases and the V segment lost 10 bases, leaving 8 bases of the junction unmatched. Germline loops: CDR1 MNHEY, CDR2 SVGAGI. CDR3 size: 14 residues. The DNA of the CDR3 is TGTGCCATCAAGCGGGAGAGGTCCACCGGGGAGCTGTTTTTT. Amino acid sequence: CAIKRERSTGELFF.

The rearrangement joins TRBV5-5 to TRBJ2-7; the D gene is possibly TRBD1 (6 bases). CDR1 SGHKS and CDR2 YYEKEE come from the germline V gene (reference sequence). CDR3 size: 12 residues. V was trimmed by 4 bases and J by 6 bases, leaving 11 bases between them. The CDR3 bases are TGTGCCAGCAGCCCCAGGGGAGCCGAGCAGTACTTC. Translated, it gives CASSPRGAEQYF.

This chain's CDR3 is CASITEGGLAGVETQYF. As DNA, the CDR3 is TGTGCCAGCATCACGGAGGGGGGACTAGCGGGAGTGGAGACCCAGTACTTC. The chain uses TRBV7-9 and TRBJ2-5; 14 bases fit TRBD2. V trimming: 7 bases; J trimming: 5 bases; junction bases outside the gene matches: 12. Germline-derived CDR1 and CDR2 are SEHNR and FQNEAQ (reference sequence). The CDR3 totals 17 residues. The full variable domain, with the rest looked up from reference TRBV7-9 and TRBJ2-5, is DTGVSQNPRHKITKRGQNVTFRCDPISEHNRLYWYRQTLGQGPEFLTYFQNEAQLEKSRLLSDRFSAERPKGSFSTLEIQRTEQGDSAMYLCASITEGGLAGVETQYFGPGTRLLVL.